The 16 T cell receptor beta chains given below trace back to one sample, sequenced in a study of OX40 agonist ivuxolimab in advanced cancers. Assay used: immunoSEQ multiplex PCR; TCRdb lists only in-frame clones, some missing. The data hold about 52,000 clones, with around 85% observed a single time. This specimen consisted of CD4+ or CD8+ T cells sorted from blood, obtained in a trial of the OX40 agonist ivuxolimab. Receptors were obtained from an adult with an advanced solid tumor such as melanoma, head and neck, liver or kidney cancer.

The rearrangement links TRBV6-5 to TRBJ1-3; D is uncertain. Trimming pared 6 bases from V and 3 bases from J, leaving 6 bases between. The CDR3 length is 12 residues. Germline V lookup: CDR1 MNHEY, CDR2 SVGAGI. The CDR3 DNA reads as TGTGCCAGCAGGGGTAGTGGAAACACCATATATTTT. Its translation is CASRGSGNTIYF.

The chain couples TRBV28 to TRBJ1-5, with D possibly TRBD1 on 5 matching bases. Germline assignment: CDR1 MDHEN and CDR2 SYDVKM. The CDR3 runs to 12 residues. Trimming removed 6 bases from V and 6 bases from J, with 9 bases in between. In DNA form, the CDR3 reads TGTGCCAGCAGCGGGGCACGTCAGCCCCAGCATTTT. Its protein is CASSGARQPQHF.

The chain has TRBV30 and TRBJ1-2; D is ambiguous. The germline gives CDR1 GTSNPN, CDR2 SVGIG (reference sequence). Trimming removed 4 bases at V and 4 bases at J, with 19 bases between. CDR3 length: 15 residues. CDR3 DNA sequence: TGTGCCTGGACTCGGGCGAGGGCAGAATCCTATGGCTACACCTTC. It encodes CAWTRARAESYGYTF.

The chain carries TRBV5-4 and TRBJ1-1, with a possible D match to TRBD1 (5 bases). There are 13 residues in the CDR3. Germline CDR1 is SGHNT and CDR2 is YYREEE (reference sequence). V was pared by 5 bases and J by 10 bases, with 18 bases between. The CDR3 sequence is CASSRGPGLGAFF. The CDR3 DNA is TGTGCCAGCAGTAGGGGTCCGGGGTTGGGAGCTTTCTTT.

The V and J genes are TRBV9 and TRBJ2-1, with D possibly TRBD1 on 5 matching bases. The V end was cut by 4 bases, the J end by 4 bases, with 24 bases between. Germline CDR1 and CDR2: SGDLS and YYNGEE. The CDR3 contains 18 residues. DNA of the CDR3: TGTGCCAGCAGCCCGCGATTGGGGCGGCCGTTGGAATACAATGAGCAGTTCTTC. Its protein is CASSPRLGRPLEYNEQFF.

Written as DNA, the CDR3 is TGTGCCAGCAGCGTGGGACAGGGATATAATTCACCCCTCCACTTT. This translates into CASSVGQGYNSPLHF. The chain joins TRBV9 to TRBJ1-6, with 9 positions matching TRBD1. The V gene end was trimmed by 2 bases and the J gene end by 4 bases; junction bases not matched to a gene: 1. Germline lookup yields CDR1 SGDLS and CDR2 YYNGEE. The CDR3 has 15 residues.

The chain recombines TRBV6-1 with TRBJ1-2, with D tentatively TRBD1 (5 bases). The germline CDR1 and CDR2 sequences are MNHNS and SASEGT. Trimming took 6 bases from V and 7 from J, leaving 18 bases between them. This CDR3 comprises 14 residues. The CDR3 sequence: CASRNLGTTIGYTF. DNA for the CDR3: TGTGCCAGCAGGAACCTCGGGACGACGATTGGCTACACCTTC.

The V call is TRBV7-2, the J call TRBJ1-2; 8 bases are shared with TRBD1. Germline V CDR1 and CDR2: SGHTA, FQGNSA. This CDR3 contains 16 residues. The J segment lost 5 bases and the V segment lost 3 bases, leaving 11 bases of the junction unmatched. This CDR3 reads CASSFFWAGGGYGYTF. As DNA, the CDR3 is TGTGCCAGCAGCTTCTTTTGGGCAGGGGGCGGGTATGGCTACACCTTC.

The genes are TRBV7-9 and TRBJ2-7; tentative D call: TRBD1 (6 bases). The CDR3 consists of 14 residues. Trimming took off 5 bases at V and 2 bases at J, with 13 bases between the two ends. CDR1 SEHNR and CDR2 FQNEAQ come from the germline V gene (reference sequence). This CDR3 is CASSGAGVAYEQYF. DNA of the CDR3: TGTGCCAGCAGCGGGGCAGGGGTAGCCTACGAGCAGTACTTC.

CDR3 nucleotides: TGTGCCAGCTCACCGCGCGGGAGCCTGAACACCGGGGAGCTGTTTTTT. Translation: CASSPRGSLNTGELFF. The rearrangement uses TRBV18 and TRBJ2-2; 7 nucleotides match TRBD2. The CDR3 loop spans 16 amino acids. Germline CDR1 KGHSH, CDR2 LQKENI. The junction had 5 bases not matched to a gene; V was cut back by 3 bases and J by 1 base.

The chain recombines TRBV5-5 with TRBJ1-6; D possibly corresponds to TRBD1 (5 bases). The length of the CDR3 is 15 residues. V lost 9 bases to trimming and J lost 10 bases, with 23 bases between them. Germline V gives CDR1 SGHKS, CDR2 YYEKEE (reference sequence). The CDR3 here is CATRRWDAQGSPLHF. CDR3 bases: TGTGCCACTAGGCGGTGGGACGCCCAAGGGTCACCCCTCCACTTT.

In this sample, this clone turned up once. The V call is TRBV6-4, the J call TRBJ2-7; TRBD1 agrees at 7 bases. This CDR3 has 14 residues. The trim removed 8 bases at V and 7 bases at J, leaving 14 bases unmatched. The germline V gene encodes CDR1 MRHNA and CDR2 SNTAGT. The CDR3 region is CASFDRVGLLEQYF. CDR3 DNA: TGTGCCAGCTTCGACAGGGTAGGGCTCCTAGAGCAGTACTTC.

CDR3 sequence reads: CASSPRTTENEKLFF. The CDR3, as DNA: TGTGCCAGCAGCCCCCGGACAACGGAAAATGAAAAACTGTTTTTT. V is TRBV5-8 and J is TRBJ1-4, with D possibly TRBD1 on 5 matching bases. This CDR3 comprises 15 residues. Germline loops: CDR1 SGHTS, CDR2 YDEGEE. Trimming removed 4 bases at V and 5 bases at J, with 15 bases between.

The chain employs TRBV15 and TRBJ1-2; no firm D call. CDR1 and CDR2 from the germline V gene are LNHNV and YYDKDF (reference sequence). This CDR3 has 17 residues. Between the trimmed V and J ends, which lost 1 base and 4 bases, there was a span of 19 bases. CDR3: CATSRVPTASRVYGYTF. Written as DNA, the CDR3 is TGTGCCACCAGCAGAGTTCCAACTGCCTCCCGTGTCTATGGCTACACCTTC.

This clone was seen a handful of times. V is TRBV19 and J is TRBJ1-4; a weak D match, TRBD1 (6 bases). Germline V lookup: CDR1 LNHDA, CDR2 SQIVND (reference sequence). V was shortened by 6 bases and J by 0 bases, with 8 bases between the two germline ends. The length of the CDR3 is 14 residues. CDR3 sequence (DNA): TGTGCCAGTAGCCGACAGGCAACTAATGAAAAACTGTTTTTT. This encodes CASSRQATNEKLFF.

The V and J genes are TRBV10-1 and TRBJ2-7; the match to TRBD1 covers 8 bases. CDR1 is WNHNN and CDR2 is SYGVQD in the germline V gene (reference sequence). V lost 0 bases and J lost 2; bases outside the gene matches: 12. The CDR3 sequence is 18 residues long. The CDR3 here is CASSESRPGQDTAYEQYF. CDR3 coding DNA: TGCGCCAGCAGTGAGTCAAGGCCGGGACAGGACACCGCCTACGAGCAGTACTTC.